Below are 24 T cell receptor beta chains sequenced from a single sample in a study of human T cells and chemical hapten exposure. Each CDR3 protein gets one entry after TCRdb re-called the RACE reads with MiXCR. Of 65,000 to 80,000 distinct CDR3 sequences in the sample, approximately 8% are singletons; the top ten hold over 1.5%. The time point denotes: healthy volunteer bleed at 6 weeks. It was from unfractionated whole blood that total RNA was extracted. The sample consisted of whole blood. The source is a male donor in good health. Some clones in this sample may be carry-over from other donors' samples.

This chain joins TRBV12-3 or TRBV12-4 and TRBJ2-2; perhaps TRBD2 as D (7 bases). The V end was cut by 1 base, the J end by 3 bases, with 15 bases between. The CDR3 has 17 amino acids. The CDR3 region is CASSLGGGGAYTGELFF. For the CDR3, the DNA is TGTGCCAGCAGTTTAGGAGGAGGGGGGGCTTACACCGGGGAGCTGTTTTTT.

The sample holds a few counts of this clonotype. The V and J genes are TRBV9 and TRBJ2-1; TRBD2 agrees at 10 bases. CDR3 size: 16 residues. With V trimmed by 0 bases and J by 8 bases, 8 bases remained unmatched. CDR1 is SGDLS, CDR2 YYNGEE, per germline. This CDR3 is CASSVGASGGSDEQFF. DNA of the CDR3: TGTGCCAGCAGCGTAGGGGCTAGCGGGGGTAGCGATGAGCAGTTCTTC.

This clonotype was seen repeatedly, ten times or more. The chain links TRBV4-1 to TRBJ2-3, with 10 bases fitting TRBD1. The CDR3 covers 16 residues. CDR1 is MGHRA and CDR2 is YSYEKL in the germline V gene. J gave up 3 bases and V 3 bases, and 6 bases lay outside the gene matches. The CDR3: CASSQVRDRGTDTQYF. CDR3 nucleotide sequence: TGCGCCAGCAGCCAGGTCCGGGACAGGGGTACAGATACGCAGTATTTT.

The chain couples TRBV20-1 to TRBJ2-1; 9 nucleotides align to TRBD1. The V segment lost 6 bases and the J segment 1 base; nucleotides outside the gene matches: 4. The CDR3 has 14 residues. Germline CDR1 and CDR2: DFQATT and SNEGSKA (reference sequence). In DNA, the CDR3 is TGCAGTGCGAGTGGGACAGGGTCCTACAATGAGCAGTTCTTC. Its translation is CSASGTGSYNEQFF.

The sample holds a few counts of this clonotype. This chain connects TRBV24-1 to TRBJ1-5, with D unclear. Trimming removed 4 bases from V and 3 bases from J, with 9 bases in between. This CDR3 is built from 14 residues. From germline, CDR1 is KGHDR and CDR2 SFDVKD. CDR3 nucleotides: TGTGCCACCAGTGACCCCACTGTCAATCAGCCCCAGCATTTT. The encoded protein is CATSDPTVNQPQHF.

The CDR3 nucleotides are TGCGCCAGCAGCTGGGGTCGGGGGGTGAATCTAGAAGCTTTCTTT. It codes for CASSWGRGVNLEAFF. V gene TRBV5-1 combines with J gene TRBJ1-1, with D perhaps TRBD1 (5 bases). This CDR3 has 15 residues. Germline loops: CDR1 SGHRS, CDR2 YFSETQ. V lost 3 bases to trimming and J lost 8 bases, with 20 bases between them.

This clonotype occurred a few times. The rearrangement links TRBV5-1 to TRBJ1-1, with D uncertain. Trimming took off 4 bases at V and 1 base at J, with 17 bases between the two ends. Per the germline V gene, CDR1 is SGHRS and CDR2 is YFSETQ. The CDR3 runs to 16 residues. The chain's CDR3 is CASSPSGGGSNTEAFF. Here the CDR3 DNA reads TGCGCCAGCAGCCCGAGCGGTGGAGGGTCGAACACTGAAGCTTTCTTT. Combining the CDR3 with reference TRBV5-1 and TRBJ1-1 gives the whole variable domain KAGVTQTPRYLIKTRGQQVTLSCSPISGHRSVSWYQQTPGQGLQFLFEYFSETQRNKGNFPGRFSGRQFSNSRSEMNVSTLELGDSALYLCASSPSGGGSNTEAFFGQGTRLTVV.

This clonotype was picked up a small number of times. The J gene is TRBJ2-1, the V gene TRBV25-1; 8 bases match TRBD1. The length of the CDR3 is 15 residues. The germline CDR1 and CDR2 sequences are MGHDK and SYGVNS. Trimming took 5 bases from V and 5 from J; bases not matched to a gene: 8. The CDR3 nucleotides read TGTGCCAGCAGTAACCGGGACAGGTACAACAATGAGCAGTTCTTC. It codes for CASSNRDRYNNEQFF.

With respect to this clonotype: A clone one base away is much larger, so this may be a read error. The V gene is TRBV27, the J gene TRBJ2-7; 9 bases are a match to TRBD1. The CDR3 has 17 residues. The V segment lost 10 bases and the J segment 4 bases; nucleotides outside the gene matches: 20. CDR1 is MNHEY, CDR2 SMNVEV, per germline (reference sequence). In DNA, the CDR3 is TGTGCCAACAGACGCCAAGGGACAGGGCCAGGAAGTTACGAGCAGTACTTC. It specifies CANRRQGTGPGSYEQYF.

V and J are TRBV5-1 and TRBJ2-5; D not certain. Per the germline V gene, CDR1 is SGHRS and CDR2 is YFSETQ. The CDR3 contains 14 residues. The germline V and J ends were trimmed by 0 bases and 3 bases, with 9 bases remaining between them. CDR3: CASSLEYSEETQYF. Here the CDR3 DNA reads TGCGCCAGCAGCTTGGAATATTCGGAAGAGACCCAGTACTTC.

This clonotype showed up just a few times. The CDR3 here is CSVEAGVNEQFF. CDR3 sequence (DNA): TGCAGCGTTGAGGCAGGGGTGAATGAGCAGTTCTTC. The chain recombines TRBV29-1 with TRBJ2-1, with a possible D match to TRBD1 (6 bases). CDR1 and CDR2 from the germline V gene are SQVTM and ANQGSEA. Trimming left V 3 bases short and J 7 bases short, with 10 bases between. The CDR3 totals 12 residues.

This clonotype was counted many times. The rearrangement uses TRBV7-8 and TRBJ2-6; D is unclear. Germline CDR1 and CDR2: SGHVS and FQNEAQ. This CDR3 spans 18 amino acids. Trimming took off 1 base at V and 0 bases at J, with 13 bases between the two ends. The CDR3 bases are TGTGCCAGCAGCTTAGTTCCAACCTCGAGCTCTGGGGCCAACGTCCTGACTTTC. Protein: CASSLVPTSSSGANVLTF.

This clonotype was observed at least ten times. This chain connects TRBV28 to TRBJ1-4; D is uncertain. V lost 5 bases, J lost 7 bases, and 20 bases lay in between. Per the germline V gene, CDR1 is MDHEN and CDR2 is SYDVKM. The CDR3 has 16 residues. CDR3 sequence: CASSHPTEGLSEKLFF. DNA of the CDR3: TGTGCCAGCAGTCACCCCACCGAAGGGTTAAGTGAAAAACTGTTTTTT.

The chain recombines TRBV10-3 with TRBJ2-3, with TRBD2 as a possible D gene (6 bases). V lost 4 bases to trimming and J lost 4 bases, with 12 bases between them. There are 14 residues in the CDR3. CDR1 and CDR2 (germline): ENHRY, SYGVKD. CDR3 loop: CAISGGGVPDTQYF. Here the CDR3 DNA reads TGTGCCATCAGTGGAGGCGGGGTCCCAGATACGCAGTATTTT.

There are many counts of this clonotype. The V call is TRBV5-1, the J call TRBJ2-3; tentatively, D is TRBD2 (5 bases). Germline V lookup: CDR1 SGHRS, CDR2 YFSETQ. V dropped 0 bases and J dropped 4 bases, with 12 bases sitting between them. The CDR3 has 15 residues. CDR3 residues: CASSLDARRSDTQYF. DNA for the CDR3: TGCGCCAGCAGCTTGGATGCCAGGAGGTCAGATACGCAGTATTTT.

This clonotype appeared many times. The CDR3, as DNA: TGTGCCAGCAGCTTAGCAACGCAGGGTGAGCAGTTCTTC. Translated: CASSLATQGEQFF. The rearrangement joins TRBV7-2 to TRBJ2-1; perhaps TRBD1 as D (5 bases). V lost 0 bases and J lost 9, with 9 bases in between. Germline V lookup: CDR1 SGHTA, CDR2 FQGNSA. This CDR3 is 13 amino acids long.

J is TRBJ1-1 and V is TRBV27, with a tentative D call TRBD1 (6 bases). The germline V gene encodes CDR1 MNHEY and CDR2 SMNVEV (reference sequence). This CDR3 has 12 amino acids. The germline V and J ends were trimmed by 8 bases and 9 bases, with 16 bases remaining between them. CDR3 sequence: CASRLPTGKAFF. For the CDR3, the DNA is TGTGCCAGCCGACTCCCTACAGGGAAAGCTTTCTTT.

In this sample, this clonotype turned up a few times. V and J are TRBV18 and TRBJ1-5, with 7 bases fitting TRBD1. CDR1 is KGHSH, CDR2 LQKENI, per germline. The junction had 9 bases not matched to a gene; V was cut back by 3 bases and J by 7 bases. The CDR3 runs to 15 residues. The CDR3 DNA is TGTGCCAGCTCACCTGTGACAGGGCGCGAGCAGCCCCAGCATTTT. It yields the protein CASSPVTGREQPQHF.

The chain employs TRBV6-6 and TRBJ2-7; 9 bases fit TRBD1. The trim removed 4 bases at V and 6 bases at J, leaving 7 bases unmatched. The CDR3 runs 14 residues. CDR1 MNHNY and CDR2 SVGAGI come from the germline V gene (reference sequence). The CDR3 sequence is CASSFDRGMSEQYF. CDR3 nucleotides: TGTGCCAGCAGTTTCGACAGGGGGATGAGCGAGCAGTACTTC.

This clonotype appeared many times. The CDR3 sequence: CSAPPQGFHEQYF. The CDR3 DNA reads TGCAGTGCTCCCCCCCAGGGGTTCCACGAGCAGTACTTC. The rearrangement uses TRBV20-1 and TRBJ2-7; tentatively, D is TRBD1 (6 bases). From germline, CDR1 is DFQATT and CDR2 SNEGSKA (reference sequence). This CDR3 has 13 amino acids. V was cut by 5 bases and J by 5 bases, with 16 bases left in between.

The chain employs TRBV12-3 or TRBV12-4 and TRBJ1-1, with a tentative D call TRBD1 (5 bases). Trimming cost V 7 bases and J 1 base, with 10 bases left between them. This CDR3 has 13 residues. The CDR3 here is CASMGGRNTEAFF. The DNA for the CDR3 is TGTGCCAGCATGGGGGGAAGGAACACTGAAGCTTTCTTT.

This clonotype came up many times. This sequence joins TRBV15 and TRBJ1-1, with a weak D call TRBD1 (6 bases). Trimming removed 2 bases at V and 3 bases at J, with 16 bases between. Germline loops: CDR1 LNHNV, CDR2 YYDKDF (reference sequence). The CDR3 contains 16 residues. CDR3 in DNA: TGTGCCACCAGCAGACCCTTCCACGGGGGCGACACTGAAGCTTTCTTT. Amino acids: CATSRPFHGGDTEAFF.

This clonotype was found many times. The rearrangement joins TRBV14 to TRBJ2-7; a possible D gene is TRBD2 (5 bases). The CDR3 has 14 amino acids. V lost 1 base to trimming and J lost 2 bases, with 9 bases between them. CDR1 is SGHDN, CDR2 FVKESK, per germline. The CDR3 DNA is TGTGCCAGCAGCCAAGTCGCGGGCGCCTACGAGCAGTACTTC. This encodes CASSQVAGAYEQYF.

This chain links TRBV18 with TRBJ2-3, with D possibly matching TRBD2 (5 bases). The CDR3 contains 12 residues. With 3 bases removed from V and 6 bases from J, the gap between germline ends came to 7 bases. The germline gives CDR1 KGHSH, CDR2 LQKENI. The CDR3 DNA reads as TGTGCCAGCTCACCTAGGAGGGATACGCAGTATTTT. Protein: CASSPRRDTQYF.